This T cell receptor (beta chain) was identified in a study of control samples from healthy donors and cancer patients. CDR3 size: 18 residues. The V segment lost 2 bases and the J segment 3 bases; nucleotides outside the gene matches: 14. Germline V gives CDR1 SGDLS, CDR2 YYNGEE. TCRdb's copy holds only in-frame clones and misses some; the assay was immunoSEQ multiplex PCR. The sample includes 150,000 to 160,000 clones, about 94% of them seen just once. What was sequenced was blood. The receptor's source is a man in his forties in good health. The gene calls are TRBV9 and TRBJ2-3, with 8 nucleotides matching TRBD1. For the CDR3, the DNA is TGTGCCAGCAGCGTGGGGGGCCAGGGGGCGCGTATAACAGATACGCAGTATTTT. Residues: CASSVGGQGARITDTQYF. The whole variable domain, filled in from reference TRBV9 and TRBJ2-3, reads DSGVTQTPKHLITATGQRVTLRCSPRSGDLSVYWYQQSLDQGLQFLIQYYNGEERAKGNILERFSAQQFPDLHSELNLSSLELGDSALYFCASSVGGQGARITDTQYFGPGTRLTVL.